This T cell receptor beta chain is drawn from a study of read filtering for tumor transcriptome and immune sequencing. Findings of the study overall: Even smaller IR-seq throughput identified most shared clonotypes. The sorted CD138-negative fraction was a mixed bone marrow immune population, not purified T cells.

Every patient had bone marrow sampled while the disease was active. This clonotype was picked up many times. Its antigen is as yet unknown. This CDR3 contains 15 residues. Germline CDR1 MNHEY, CDR2 SVGAGI. V lost 2 bases and J lost 2, with 12 bases in between. Molecular barcoded adaptors covering alpha/delta and beta/gamma chains were used on 400 ng RNA. TCRdb redid the calling of the reads with MiXCR, one entry per CDR3 protein. The sample yields 35,000 to 55,000 distinct CDR3 sequences, less than 15% seen once. The sequencing input was a population of CD138-negative cells sorted from bone marrow. This sequence joins TRBV6-5 and TRBJ1-1; D gene uncertain. This clonotype was obtained from a donor at least 40 years old with multiple myeloma. The CDR3 here is CASSYERNQNTEAFF. DNA of the CDR3: TGTGCCAGCAGTTACGAAAGGAACCAAAACACTGAAGCTTTCTTT.